A single sample gave rise to the 5 T cell receptor beta chains below, sequenced in a study of monozygotic twins with inflammatory bowel disease. After re-calling the 5' RACE reads, TCRdb lists one entry per CDR3 protein, DNA absent. The sample is made up of fewer than 400,000 distinct CDR3 sequences, and the top ten hold more than 4.5% of it. The sequenced sample consisted of blood. The receptors stem from a human donor with ulcerative colitis or Crohn's disease, or a healthy co-twin of an affected twin (not recorded which).

V usage is TRBV30 and J usage is TRBJ2-2; TCRdb lists TRBD2, though no DNA is available to test this call. Germline V CDR1 and CDR2: GTSNPN, SVGIG (reference sequence). The CDR3 has 14 amino acids. CDR3 loop: CAWKGTSGVGELFF.

This chain uses TRBV7-9 with TRBJ2-1; TCRdb selects TRBD1, and the lack of DNA leaves this call unchecked. The CDR3 length is 13 residues. Germline CDR1 is SEHNR and CDR2 is FQNEAQ (reference sequence). CDR3 protein: CASTQNFRDPIFF.

This sequence joins TRBV10-3 and TRBJ2-2. The CDR3 covers 14 residues. Per germline, CDR1 ENHRY and CDR2 SYGVKD. The CDR3: CAISPGRSTGELFF.

CDR3 in amino acids: CASSFFVNTEAFF. The chain combines TRBV12-3 or TRBV12-4 with TRBJ1-1. This CDR3 is built from 13 residues.

The chain has TRBV4-3 and TRBJ1-6. This CDR3 contains 14 residues. Germline CDR1 and CDR2: LGHNA and YSLEER. The CDR3 loop is CASSQDLANSPLHF.